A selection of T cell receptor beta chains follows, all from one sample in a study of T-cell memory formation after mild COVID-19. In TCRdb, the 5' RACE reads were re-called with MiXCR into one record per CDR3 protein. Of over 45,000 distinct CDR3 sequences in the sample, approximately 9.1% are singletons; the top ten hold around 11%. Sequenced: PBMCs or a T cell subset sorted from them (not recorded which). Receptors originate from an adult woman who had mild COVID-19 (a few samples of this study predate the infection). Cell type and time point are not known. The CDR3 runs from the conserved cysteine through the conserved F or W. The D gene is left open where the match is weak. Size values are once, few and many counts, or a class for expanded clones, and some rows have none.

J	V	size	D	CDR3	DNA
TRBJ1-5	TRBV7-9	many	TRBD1	CASSSQGVGSQPQHF	TGTGCCAGCAGCTCCCAGGGGGTAGGAAGTCAGCCCCAGCATTTT
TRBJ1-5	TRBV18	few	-	CASSATQGRTQHF	TGTGCCAGCTCAGCCACCCAGGGGCGGACCCAGCATTTT
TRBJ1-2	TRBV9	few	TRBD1	CASNFGTGGSYGYTF	TGTGCCAGCAACTTCGGGACAGGGGGGTCCTATGGCTACACCTTC
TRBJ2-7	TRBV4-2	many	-	CASSQDMMAYEQYF	TGTGCCAGCAGCCAAGATATGATGGCCTACGAGCAGTACTTC
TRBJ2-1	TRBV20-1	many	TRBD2	CSASSGRGRGDEQFF	TGCAGTGCTAGTAGCGGGAGAGGTCGCGGTGATGAGCAGTTCTTC
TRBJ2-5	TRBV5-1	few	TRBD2	CASSLFSGQETQYF	TGCGCCAGCAGCTTGTTTAGCGGGCAAGAGACCCAGTACTTC
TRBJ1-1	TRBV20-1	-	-	CSASSRSKRTEAFF	TGCAGTGCTAGTAGTCGCTCTAAAAGGACTGAAGCTTTCTTT
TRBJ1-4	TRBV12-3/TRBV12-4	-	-	CASSFDATTKLFF	TGTGCCAGCAGTTTCGATGCGACGACAAAACTGTTTTTT
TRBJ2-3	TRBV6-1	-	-	CASSEPMWPDTQYF	TGTGCCAGCAGTGAACCCATGTGGCCAGATACGCAGTATTTT
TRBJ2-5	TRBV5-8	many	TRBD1	CASGQGGPQETQYF	TGTGCCAGCGGACAGGGTGGTCCGCAAGAGACCCAGTACTTC
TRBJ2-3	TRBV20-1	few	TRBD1	CSAVGQGPDTQYF	TGCAGTGCCGTGGGACAGGGCCCAGATACGCAGTATTTT
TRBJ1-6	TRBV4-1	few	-	CASSQDRGTPLHF	TGCGCCAGCAGCCAAGACAGGGGTACACCCCTCCACTTT
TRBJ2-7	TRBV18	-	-	CASSPSTVSYEQYF	TGTGCCAGCTCACCGTCAACAGTCTCCTACGAGCAGTACTTC
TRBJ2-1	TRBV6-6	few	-	CASSRGRKNNEQFF	TGTGCCAGCAGCCGCGGACGGAAGAACAATGAGCAGTTCTTC
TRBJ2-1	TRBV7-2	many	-	CASSFDRDFYNEQFF	TGTGCCAGCAGCTTTGACAGAGACTTTTACAATGAGCAGTTCTTC
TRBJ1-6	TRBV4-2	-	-	CASSQDYRGSSPLHF	TGTGCCAGCAGCCAAGATTACCGTGGCAGTTCACCCCTCCACTTT
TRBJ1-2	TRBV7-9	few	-	CASSYIAGSYGYTF	TGTGCCAGCAGCTATATTGCAGGGAGTTATGGCTACACCTTC
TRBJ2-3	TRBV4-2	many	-	CASSHSQRPSTDTQYF	TGTGCCAGCAGCCATTCCCAGCGCCCTAGCACAGATACGCAGTATTTT
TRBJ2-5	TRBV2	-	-	CASRVMAGPKETQYF	TGTGCCAGCAGGGTCATGGCAGGGCCCAAAGAGACCCAGTACTTC
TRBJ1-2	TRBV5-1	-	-	CASSRGRAYGYTF	TGCGCCAGCAGCAGAGGGAGGGCCTATGGCTACACCTTC
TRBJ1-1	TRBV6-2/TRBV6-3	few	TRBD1	CASNGQEMNTEAFF	TGTGCCAGCAATGGACAGGAGATGAACACTGAAGCTTTCTTT
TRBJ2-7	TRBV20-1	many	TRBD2	CSAPTSGGREQYF	TGCAGTGCTCCGACTAGCGGGGGGCGTGAGCAGTACTTC
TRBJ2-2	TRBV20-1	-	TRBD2	CSARDPRLAGGELFF	TGCAGTGCTAGAGATCCCAGACTAGCGGGAGGGGAGCTGTTTTTT
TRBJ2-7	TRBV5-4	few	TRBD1	CASSSGTGLREQYF	TGTGCCAGCAGCTCCGGGACAGGGCTACGAGAGCAGTACTTC
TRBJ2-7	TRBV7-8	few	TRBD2	CASSLIGGTSFHEQYF	TGTGCCAGCAGCTTGATTGGGGGGACTAGTTTCCACGAGCAGTACTTC
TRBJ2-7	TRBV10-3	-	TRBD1	CAISDGGTGSYEQYF	TGTGCCATCAGTGATGGGGGGACAGGGTCCTACGAGCAGTACTTC
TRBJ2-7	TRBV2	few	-	CASSALLEQYF	TGTGCCAGCAGTGCGTTGCTCGAGCAGTACTTC
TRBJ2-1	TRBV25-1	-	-	CASNEGNEQFF	TGTGCCAGCAATGAGGGCAATGAGCAGTTCTTC
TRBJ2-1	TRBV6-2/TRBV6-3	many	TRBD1	CASSPDRVLYNEQFF	TGTGCCAGCAGCCCCGACAGGGTCCTCTACAATGAGCAGTTCTTC
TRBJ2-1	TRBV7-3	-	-	CASSLGVGAEGEQFF	TGTGCCAGCAGCTTAGGAGTGGGGGCCGAGGGTGAGCAGTTCTTC
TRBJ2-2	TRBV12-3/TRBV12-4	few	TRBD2	CASSRGLAGVGTGELFF	TGTGCCAGCAGCCGAGGACTAGCGGGGGTGGGCACCGGGGAGCTGTTTTTT
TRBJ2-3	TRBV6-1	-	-	CASRGFGGSTDTQYF	TGTGCCAGCAGAGGGTTTGGGGGGAGCACAGATACGCAGTATTTT
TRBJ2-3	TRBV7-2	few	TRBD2	CASSWGTSGRAYRRDTQYF	TGTGCCAGCAGCTGGGGGACTAGCGGGAGGGCCTACCGTAGGGATACGCAGTATTTT
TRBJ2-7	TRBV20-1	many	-	CSATQGLHEQYF	TGCAGTGCTACTCAGGGGCTCCACGAGCAGTACTTC
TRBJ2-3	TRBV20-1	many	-	CSARHRVFPTDTQYF	TGCAGTGCTAGACACAGGGTTTTTCCCACAGATACGCAGTATTTT
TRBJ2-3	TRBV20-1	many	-	CSAWNRDTGTDTQYF	TGCAGTGCTTGGAACCGGGACACAGGCACAGATACGCAGTATTTT
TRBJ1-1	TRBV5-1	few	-	CASSLGGGDTEAFF	TGCGCCAGCAGCTTGGGGGGAGGCGACACTGAAGCTTTCTTT
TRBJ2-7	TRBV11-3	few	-	CASAGNAHSYEQYF	TGTGCCAGCGCCGGGAACGCGCACTCCTACGAGCAGTACTTC